The present T cell receptor beta chain was sequenced within a study of T cells in Graves' hyperthyroidism and ophthalmopathy. Study-wide results and limits: In the analysis, a 13 V-J model separated ophthalmopathy from stable hyperthyroidism. Most thyroid clonotypes expanded above 0.001 appeared in blood too.

This clonotype was counted at least ten times. As yet, its antigen is unknown. The investigators amplified TCR beta CDR3 regions from RNA transcripts. RT-PCR in the first round (using the HTBI primer set) targeted the TCR CDR3. MiXCR, applied by TCRdb to the multiplex PCR reads, yields one record per CDR3 protein. The repertoire includes hundreds of thousands of distinct CDR3 sequences, about 14% of them detected once, and roughly a tenth sits in the top ten. Patients aged 18 to 65 had newly diagnosed hyperthyroidism lasting under 2 months. The V gene lost 7 bases and the J gene lost 4 bases, with 22 bases spanning the gap. Germline CDR1 is SQVTM and CDR2 is ANQGSEA. The CDR3 sequence is 16 residues long.

The sequenced sample consisted of blood. The V and J genes are TRBV29-1 and TRBJ2-2; perhaps TRBD1 as D (6 bases). The source of this sequence is a woman under 30 with Graves' hyperthyroidism. The CDR3 region has the DNA TGCAGCGCGTCCCGAGGGGGACACAAGGTCACCGGGGAGCTGTTTTTT. Amino acid sequence: CSASRGGHKVTGELFF.